The clone carrying this T cell receptor (beta chain) was observed a single time. The data originate from a study of blood T cell repertoires in COVID-19. Study details: The origin of the acute and convalescent COVID-19 samples was the United States, Italy and Spain. The cDNA or gDNA used as material had been derived from T cells, B-cell-depleted T cells, or PBMCs.

Participants, 18 to 89 years old, spanned around 25 US areas. Recovered participants had two consecutive negative NP/OP PCR tests, healthcare professional clearance, or symptom resolution. Produced via immunoSEQ multiplex PCR; TCRdb's table is partial and in-frame only. Of 200,000 to 300,000 clones listed, about 89% are singletons. The specimen was PBMCs or T cells enriched from blood (not recorded which). This clonotype originated in a woman under 30 who had recovered from COVID-19.

The CDR3 protein is CASSISSRGEAFF. DNA of the CDR3: TGTGCCAGTAGTATATCCTCTCGGGGGGAAGCTTTCTTT. The chain uses TRBV19 and TRBJ1-1, with a weak D call TRBD1 (5 bases). The CDR3 covers 13 residues. V shed 2 bases and J shed 8 bases, with 12 bases lying between them. Germline loops: CDR1 LNHDA, CDR2 SQIVND (reference sequence).